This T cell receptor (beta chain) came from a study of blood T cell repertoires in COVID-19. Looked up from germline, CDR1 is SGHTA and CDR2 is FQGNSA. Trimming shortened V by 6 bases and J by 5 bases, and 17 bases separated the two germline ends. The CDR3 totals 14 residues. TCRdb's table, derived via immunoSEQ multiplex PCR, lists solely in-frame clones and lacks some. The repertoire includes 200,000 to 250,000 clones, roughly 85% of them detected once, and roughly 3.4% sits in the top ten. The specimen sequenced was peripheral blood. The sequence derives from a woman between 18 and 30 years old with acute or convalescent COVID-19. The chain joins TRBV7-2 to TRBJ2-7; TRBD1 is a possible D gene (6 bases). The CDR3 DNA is TGTGCCAGCAGAGTTCCCGGGACACGGAACGAGCAGTACTTC. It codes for CASRVPGTRNEQYF.